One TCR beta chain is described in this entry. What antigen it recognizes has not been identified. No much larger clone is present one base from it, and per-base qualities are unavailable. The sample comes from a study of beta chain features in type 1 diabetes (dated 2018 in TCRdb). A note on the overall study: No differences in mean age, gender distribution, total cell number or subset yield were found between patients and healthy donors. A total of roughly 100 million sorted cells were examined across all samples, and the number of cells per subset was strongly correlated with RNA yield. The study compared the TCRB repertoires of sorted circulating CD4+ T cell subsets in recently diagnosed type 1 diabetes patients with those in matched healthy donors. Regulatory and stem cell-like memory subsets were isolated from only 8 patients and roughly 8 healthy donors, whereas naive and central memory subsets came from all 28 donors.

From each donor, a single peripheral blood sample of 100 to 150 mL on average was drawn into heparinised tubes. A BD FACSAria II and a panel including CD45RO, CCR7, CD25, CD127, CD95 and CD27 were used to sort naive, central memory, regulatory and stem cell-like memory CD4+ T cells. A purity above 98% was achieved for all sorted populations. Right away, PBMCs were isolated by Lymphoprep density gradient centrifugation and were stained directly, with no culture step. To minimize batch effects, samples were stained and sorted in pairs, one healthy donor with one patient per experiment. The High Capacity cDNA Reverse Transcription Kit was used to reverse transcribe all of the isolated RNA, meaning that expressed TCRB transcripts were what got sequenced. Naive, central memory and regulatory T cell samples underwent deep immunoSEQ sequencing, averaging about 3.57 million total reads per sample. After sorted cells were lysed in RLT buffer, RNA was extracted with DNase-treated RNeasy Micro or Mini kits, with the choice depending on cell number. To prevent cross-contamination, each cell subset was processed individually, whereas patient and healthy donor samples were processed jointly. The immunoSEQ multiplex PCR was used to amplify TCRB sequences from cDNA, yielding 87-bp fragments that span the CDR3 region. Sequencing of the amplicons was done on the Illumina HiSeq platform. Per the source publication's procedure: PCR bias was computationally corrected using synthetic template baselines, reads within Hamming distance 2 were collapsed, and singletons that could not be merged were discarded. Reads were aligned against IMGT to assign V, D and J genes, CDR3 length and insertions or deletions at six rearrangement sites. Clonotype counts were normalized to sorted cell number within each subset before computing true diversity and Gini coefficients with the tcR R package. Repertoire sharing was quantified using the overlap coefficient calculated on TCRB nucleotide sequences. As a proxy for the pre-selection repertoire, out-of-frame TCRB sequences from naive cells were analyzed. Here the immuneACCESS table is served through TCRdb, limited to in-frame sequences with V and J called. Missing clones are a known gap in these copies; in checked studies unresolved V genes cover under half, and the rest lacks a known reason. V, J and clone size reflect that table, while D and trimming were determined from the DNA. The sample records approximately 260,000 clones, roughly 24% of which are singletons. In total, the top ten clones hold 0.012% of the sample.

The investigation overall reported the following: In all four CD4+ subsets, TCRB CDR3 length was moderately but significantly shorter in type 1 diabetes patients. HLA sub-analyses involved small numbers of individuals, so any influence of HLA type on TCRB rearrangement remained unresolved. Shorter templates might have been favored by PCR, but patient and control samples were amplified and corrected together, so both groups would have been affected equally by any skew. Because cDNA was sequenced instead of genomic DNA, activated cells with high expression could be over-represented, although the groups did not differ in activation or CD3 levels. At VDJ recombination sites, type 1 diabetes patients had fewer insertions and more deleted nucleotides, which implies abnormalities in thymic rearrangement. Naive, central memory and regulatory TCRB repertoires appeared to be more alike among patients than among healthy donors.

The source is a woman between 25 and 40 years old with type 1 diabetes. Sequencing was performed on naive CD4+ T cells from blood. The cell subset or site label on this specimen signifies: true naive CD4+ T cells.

The DNA reads TGTGCCAGCAATAGAGGGACTAGCGGTTACAATGAGCAGTTCTTC. This translates into CASNRGTSGYNEQFF. The chain was built from TRBV2 and TRBJ2-1; 11 central nucleotides agree with TRBD2. Trimming takes 7 bases off V and 4 bases off J; junction bases not matched to a gene: 6. Including cysteine and phenylalanine, the CDR3 has 15 amino acids. Just CDR3 DNA is preserved here, 45 bases in frame from base 1. In the germline V gene, CDR1 corresponds to SNHLY and CDR2 to FYNNEI.